One T cell receptor beta chain is described in this entry. Many counts were recorded for this clonotype. No antigen is known for it. One junction end does not reproduce the germline sequence, and a read error may be involved. This specimen comes from a study of breast tumors, draining lymph nodes, adjacent tissues (dated by TCRdb to about 2016). With regard to the full study: The study compared TCR beta repertoires across tumor, adjacent nontumor tissue and axillary lymph nodes from breast cancer patients. The study aimed to assess the relationships and possible T-cell exchange between tumor, surrounding tissue and draining lymph node repertoires in human breast cancer.

The CDR3, cysteine through phenylalanine, is 14 amino acids long. The retained sequence is limited to the CDR3, 42 bases, with the frame set at the first base. CDR1 and CDR2, looked up from the germline V gene, are SGDLS and YYNGEE. Paper-wide results and their limitations: Tumors showed preferential V and J gene usage, and their T-cell repertoire diversity fell below that of lymph nodes yet above that of nontumor tissue. A scenario in which most tumor T cells derive from the lymph node and then expand within tumor tissue was judged to be consistent with the data. In luminal-like breast cancer, tumor and nontumor tissue repertoires resembled each other significantly more than in basal-like breast cancer. The conclusion that tumor T cells originate in lymph nodes was framed as consistent with a hypothesis rather than directly demonstrated.

Instrument used: Illumina HiSeq 2000. Multiplex PCR amplification was used to build the TCR beta chain libraries. The amplified TCR beta chain products were analyzed by high-throughput sequencing. TCRdb itself trimmed the public reads at Q25 with fastp, ran MiXCR and retained productive beta chains. CDR3 protein duplicates are merged, each entry listing the most common genes and DNA. The sample profile shows about 66,000 distinct CDR3 sequences; approximately 45% of them were found once. The ten largest clones take up roughly 9% of the sample. Source material: breast tumor tissue. The receptor chain draws on TRBV9 and TRBJ2-5, with the D gene not clear enough to name. This clonotype was obtained from a female donor with breast cancer. Some clones in this sample may be carry-over from other donors' samples. This receptor carries the CDR3 CASSVAVDQETQSF. The DNA sequence reads TGTGCCAGCAGCGTAGCGGTTGACCAAGAGACCCAGTCCTTC.